Given below is one T cell receptor beta chain in context. The antigen is not known. The CDR3 consists of 15 residues. The V gene lost 1 base and the J gene lost 5 bases, with 10 bases spanning the gap. The V gene's germline CDR1 is SGHNT and CDR2 YYREEE (reference sequence). The data derive from a study of T cell responses to AZD1222 COVID-19 vaccine. Study summary: Investigators merged groups given second doses at roughly 4 or roughly 12 weeks. General study results and limits: At 160-218 and 743-854, vaccine-associated CD4 TCRs were dominant, and they spanned spike.

TCRdb's copy holds only in-frame clones and misses some; the assay was immunoSEQ multiplex PCR. The data contain 110,000 to 150,000 clones, roughly 92% of them seen just once; the ten biggest clones take up 5% to 5.5%. The rearrangement links TRBV5-4 to TRBJ1-6; D remains ambiguous. The source of this sequence is an adult in good health. The sample in question was peripheral blood, obtained on day 0 of AZD1222 vaccination. CDR3 sequence reads: CASSLLRGDNSPLHF. In DNA, the CDR3 is TGTGCCAGCAGCTTGTTGCGGGGAGATAATTCACCCCTCCACTTT.